This T cell receptor beta chain was recovered during a study of identical twins' blood T cells. Likely shared infections and vaccines: all three twin pairs were reared together. TCRdb called the 5' RACE reads again in MiXCR, with one record for every CDR3 protein. This sample yields about 370,000 distinct CDR3 sequences, of which roughly 27% are seen a single time; 5.5% to 7% belongs to the top ten. The CDR3 sequence is 18 residues long. Germline-derived CDR1 and CDR2 are LNHDA and SQIVND (reference sequence). Trimming shortened V by 7 bases and J by 0 bases, and 19 bases separated the two germline ends.

The sequence derives from a woman aged 18-49 years in good health. The genes are TRBV19 and TRBJ2-6; D is undetermined. Sequences were obtained from PBMCs. The CDR3 spells CASTLFGYTLSGANVLTF. As DNA, the CDR3 is TGTGCCAGTACCCTATTCGGCTACACTCTCTCTGGGGCCAACGTCCTGACTTTC.